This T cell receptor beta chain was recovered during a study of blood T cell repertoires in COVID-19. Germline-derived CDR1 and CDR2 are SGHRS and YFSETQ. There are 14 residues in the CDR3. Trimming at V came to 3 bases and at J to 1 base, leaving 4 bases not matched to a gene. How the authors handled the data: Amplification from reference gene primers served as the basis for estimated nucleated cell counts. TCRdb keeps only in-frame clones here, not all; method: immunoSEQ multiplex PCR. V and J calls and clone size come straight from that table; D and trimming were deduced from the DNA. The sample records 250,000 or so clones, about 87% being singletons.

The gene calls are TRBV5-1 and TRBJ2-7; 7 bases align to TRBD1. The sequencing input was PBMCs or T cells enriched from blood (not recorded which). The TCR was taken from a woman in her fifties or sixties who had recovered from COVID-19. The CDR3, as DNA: TGCGCCAGCAGCTGGGTGACAGGGTCCTACGAGCAGTACTTC. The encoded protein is CASSWVTGSYEQYF.